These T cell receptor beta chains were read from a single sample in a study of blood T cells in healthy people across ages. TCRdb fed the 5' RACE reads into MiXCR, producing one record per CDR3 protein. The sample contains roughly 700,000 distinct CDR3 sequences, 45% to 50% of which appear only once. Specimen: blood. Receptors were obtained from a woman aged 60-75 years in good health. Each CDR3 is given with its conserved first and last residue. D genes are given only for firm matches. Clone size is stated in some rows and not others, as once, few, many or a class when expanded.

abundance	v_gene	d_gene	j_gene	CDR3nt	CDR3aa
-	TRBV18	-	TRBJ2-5	TGTGCCAGCTCACCAGGCCCCCTAAGCGGAGGATACCAAGAGACCCAGTACTTC	CASSPGPLSGGYQETQYF
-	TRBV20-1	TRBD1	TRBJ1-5	TGCAGTGCTAGAGAGACAGGGAGGCGCAATCAGCCCCAGCATTTT	CSARETGRRNQPQHF
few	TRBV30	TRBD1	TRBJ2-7	TGTGCCTGGAACCAGGGGGACGAGCAGTACTTC	CAWNQGDEQYF
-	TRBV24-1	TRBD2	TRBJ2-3	TGTGCCACCAGTGATTCCCGGACTAGCGAGCTCCTTACGCAGTATTTT	CATSDSRTSELLTQYF
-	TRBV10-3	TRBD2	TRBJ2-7	TGTGCCATCAGAGAGCGGGAGGGGATCTACGAGCAGTACTTC	CAIREREGIYEQYF
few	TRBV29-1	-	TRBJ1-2	TGCAAAGTTTCGGGCCTCGGTGGCTACACCTTC	CKVSGLGGYTF
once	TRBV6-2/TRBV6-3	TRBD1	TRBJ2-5	TGTGCCAGCAGCTTAGGACAGGCCGACGGAGAGACCCAGTACTTC	CASSLGQADGETQYF
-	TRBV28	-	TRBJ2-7	TGTGCCAGCAGCCCCTCCCCCCCATTCTCCACACCCTACGAGCAGTACTTC	CASSPSPPFSTPYEQYF
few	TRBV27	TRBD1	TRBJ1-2	TGTGCCAGCAGTTTAAATTGGGACAGCTATGGCTACACCTTC	CASSLNWDSYGYTF
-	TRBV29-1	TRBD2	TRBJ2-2	TGCAGCGTGCAACCCAGGACTAGCGGGAACACCGGGGAGCTGTTTTTT	CSVQPRTSGNTGELFF
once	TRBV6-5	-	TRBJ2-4	TGTGCCAGCAGTTACGCGAGAAAGGGAAACATTCAGTACTTC	CASSYARKGNIQYF
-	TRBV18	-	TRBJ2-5	TGTGCCAGCTCACGTCACCGCGGGGAGACCCAGTACTTC	CASSRHRGETQYF
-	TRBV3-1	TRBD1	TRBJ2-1	TGTGCCAGCAGGCAATGGGGGACAGAGGGTGAGCAGTTCTTC	CASRQWGTEGEQFF
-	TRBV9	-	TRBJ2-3	TGTGCCAGCAGCTCCCCTTCGGGAGCCAACACAGATACGCAGTATTTT	CASSSPSGANTDTQYF
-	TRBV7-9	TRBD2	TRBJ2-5	TGTGCCAGCAGGACGCTAGCGGAGGCCCAGGAGACCCAGTACTTC	CASRTLAEAQETQYF
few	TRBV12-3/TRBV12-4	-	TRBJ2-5	TGTGCCAGCAGCGATGTGGGGAACTTTGGAGAGACCCAGTACTTC	CASSDVGNFGETQYF
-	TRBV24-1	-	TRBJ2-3	TGTGCCACCAGTGATTCGAGCGGCTACACAGATACGCAGTATTTT	CATSDSSGYTDTQYF
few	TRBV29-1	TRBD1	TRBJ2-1	TGCAGCGTGCGACGGACAGGGAGGCAGTTCTTC	CSVRRTGRQFF
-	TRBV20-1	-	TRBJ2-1	TGCAGTGCTAGAGACTGGTCGAATGAGCAGTTCTTC	CSARDWSNEQFF
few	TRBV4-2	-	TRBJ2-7	TGTGCCAGCAGCCAACTCGGGGACGCGGGCGAGCAGTACTTC	CASSQLGDAGEQYF